This T cell receptor beta chain comes out of a study of blood T cell repertoires in COVID-19. In the study overall: The United States, Italy and Spain provided the acute and convalescent COVID-19 samples. In each case, the material was cDNA or gDNA derived from T cells, B-cell-depleted T cells, or PBMCs.

Seattle cases were enrolled at active infection and followed longitudinally. Looked up from germline, CDR1 is LNHDA and CDR2 is SQIVND (reference sequence). After removal of 0 bases from V and 2 bases from J, the junction contained 4 bases not matched to a gene. There are 17 residues in the CDR3. Original methodology: Amplification from reference gene primers served as the basis for estimated nucleated cell counts. Sequencing used immunoSEQ multiplex PCR; TCRdb keeps in-frame clones, though not all of them. V and J calls plus clone size are reproduced from that table; the DNA served to infer D and trimming. The repertoire includes roughly 70,000 clones, roughly four fifths of them detected once, and under 15% sits in the top ten.

The sample taken for sequencing was peripheral blood. J is TRBJ1-2 and V is TRBV19, with TRBD1 matching over 12 bases. The sequence derives from a man in his sixties with COVID-19, enrolled during active disease. The DNA for the CDR3 is TGTGCCAGTAGTATAGACCTCGGGACAGGGGGCAACTATGGCTACACCTTC. Its protein product is CASSIDLGTGGNYGYTF.